The 10 T cell receptor beta chains reported below all come from one sample, sequenced in a study of blood T cell repertoires in COVID-19. The repertoire was sequenced with immunoSEQ multiplex PCR; TCRdb's copy has only in-frame clones and lacks some. The sample carries around 500,000 clones, roughly 88% recorded once. The specimen was peripheral blood. These receptors all stem from a human donor in a cohort sampled during active COVID-19.

This clone has only a few counts. The rearrangement uses TRBV28 and TRBJ1-4; possibly TRBD1 for D (5 bases). V gave up 6 bases and J gave up 8 bases, with 10 bases separating them. There are 12 residues in the CDR3. Germline V CDR1 and CDR2: MDHEN, SYDVKM. The CDR3 sequence is CASRQGNEKLFF. In nucleotides, the CDR3 is TGTGCCAGCAGGCAGGGTAACGAAAAACTGTTTTTT.

The chain is built from TRBV4-3 and TRBJ2-6; TRBD2 agrees at 10 bases. Germline CDR1 LGHNA, CDR2 YSLEER. There are 18 residues in the CDR3. V trimming: 4 bases; J trimming: 0 bases; junction bases outside the gene matches: 6. CDR3 DNA sequence: TGCGCCAGCAGCCGCCAGCGGGAGGGCTTCTCTGGGGCCAACGTCCTGACTTTC. It codes for CASSRQREGFSGANVLTF.

This chain connects TRBV2 to TRBJ1-1; 9 nucleotides line up with TRBD1. Germline V gives CDR1 SNHLY, CDR2 FYNNEI. The CDR3 extends over 13 amino acids. The trim removed 7 bases at V and 6 bases at J, leaving 6 bases unmatched. Here the CDR3 DNA reads TGTGCCAGCACCCCGGACAGGGGTCCTGAAGCTTTCTTT. It yields the protein CASTPDRGPEAFF. Variable domain in full (rest from reference TRBV2 and TRBJ1-1): EPEVTQTPSHQVTQMGQEVILRCVPISNHLYFYWYRQILGQKVEFLVSFYNNEISEKSEIFDDQFSVERPDGSNFTLKIRSTKLEDSAMYFCASTPDRGPEAFFGQGTRLTVV.

This chain links TRBV4-2 with TRBJ1-2; no clear D. The CDR3 spans 13 residues. Trimming took 3 bases from V and 10 from J, leaving 15 bases between them. Looked up from germline, CDR1 is LGHNA and CDR2 is YNFKEQ. CDR3 sequence: CASSHAGERDYTF. The CDR3, as DNA: TGTGCCAGCAGCCACGCCGGGGAGCGAGACTACACCTTC.

CDR3 protein: CASSLGQGRNSPLHF. CDR3 bases: TGTGCCAGCAGCCTGGGACAGGGGAGGAATTCACCCCTCCACTTT. The chain joins TRBV3-1 (or the pseudogene TRBV3-2) to TRBJ1-6; TRBD1 aligns across 10 bases. The length of the CDR3 is 15 residues. The germline CDR1 and CDR2 sequences are LGHDT and YNNKEL (reference sequence). J lost 7 bases, V lost 4 bases, and 4 bases had no gene match.

This clone was seen once. V gene TRBV30 combines with J gene TRBJ1-2; 7 nucleotides line up with TRBD1. The CDR3 is 12 amino acids. Looked up from germline, CDR1 is GTSNPN and CDR2 is SVGIG (reference sequence). V trimming: 2 bases; J trimming: 10 bases; junction bases outside the gene matches: 7. The CDR3 coding sequence is TGTGCCTGGAGTAAGGGGCAGGGGGTCTACACCTTC. Translated, it gives CAWSKGQGVYTF.

The J gene is TRBJ2-1, the V gene TRBV9, with a possible D match to TRBD2 (6 bases). Germline lookup yields CDR1 SGDLS and CDR2 YYNGEE. The CDR3 totals 15 residues. Trimming pared 5 bases from V and 1 base from J, leaving 13 bases between. CDR3 loop: CASSDGLASYNEQFF. CDR3 coding DNA: TGTGCCAGCAGTGATGGTCTAGCGTCCTACAATGAGCAGTTCTTC.

The chain carries TRBV29-1 and TRBJ2-3, with D maybe TRBD1 (5 bases). V was pared by 6 bases and J by 0 bases, with 10 bases between. The CDR3 has 13 amino acids. CDR1 is SQVTM and CDR2 is ANQGSEA in the germline V gene. The CDR3 loop is CSVETVSTDTQYF. Here the CDR3 DNA reads TGCAGCGTGGAGACAGTAAGCACAGATACGCAGTATTTT.

The genes are TRBV18 and TRBJ2-3; D is possibly TRBD1 (6 bases). The CDR3 sequence is 15 residues long. V was clipped by 1 base and J by 0 bases, with 8 bases between them. Germline V gene sequence: CDR1 KGHSH, CDR2 LQKENI. The DNA for the CDR3 is TGTGCCAGCTCACCACGGGACAAGAGCACAGATACGCAGTATTTT. Protein product: CASSPRDKSTDTQYF.

The CDR3 reads CACLWRGAGGYTF. In nucleotides, the CDR3 is TGTGCCTGTTTATGGCGGGGGGCAGGAGGCTACACCTTC. The chain recombines TRBV30 with TRBJ1-2, with D perhaps matching TRBD1 (6 bases). The CDR3 is 13 amino acids. Trimming shortened V by 6 bases and J by 8 bases, and 19 bases separated the two germline ends. Germline values: CDR1 GTSNPN, CDR2 SVGIG (reference sequence).